This TCR beta chain was recovered during a study of control samples from healthy donors and cancer patients. In its sample, this clone was seen once. Germline V gene sequence: CDR1 SQVTM, CDR2 ANQGSEA. V shed 3 bases and J shed 3 bases, with 24 bases lying between them. CDR3 length equals 17 residues. Only in-frame clones appear in the TCRdb table, and some are missing; sequencing was by immunoSEQ multiplex PCR. The table includes tens of thousands of clones, more than 85% detected once. This sequence originates from a woman aged 40-49 years with lung cancer. Sequenced sample: PBMCs. The gene calls are TRBV29-1 and TRBJ2-7; unclear D gene. Here the CDR3 DNA reads TGCAGCGTTGATGTCTTCGACACCCCCCGAATGGTCTACGAGCAGTACTTC. This translates into CSVDVFDTPRMVYEQYF.